This TCR beta chain was found in a study of T-cell reconstitution after alpha-beta-depleted transplantation in children. This CDR3 contains 17 residues. The V gene's germline CDR1 is WSHSY and CDR2 SAAADI. The ends lost 8 bases at V and 2 bases at J; junction bases unmatched: 13. Construction of the TCRbeta library involved unique molecular identifiers. TCRdb reanalysed the PCR reads using MiXCR and keeps one entry per CDR3 protein. The data hold around 600,000 distinct CDR3 sequences, with roughly a tenth observed a single time. This clonotype was seen only a few times. V and J are TRBV10-2 and TRBJ2-1; TRBD2 matches 9 bases. This TCR derives from a human donor who donated a stem cell graft to a child with acute myeloid leukemia. Source: PBMCs from the stem cell graft donor, taken from the stem cell graft. CDR3 sequence: CASRVGPSGITYNEQFF. The CDR3 DNA follows: TGCGCCAGCCGAGTGGGTCCTAGCGGGATAACCTACAATGAGCAGTTCTTC.